The 32 T cell receptor beta chains below were found in one sample sequenced in a study of blood T cell repertoires in COVID-19. TCRdb keeps only in-frame clones here, not all; method: immunoSEQ multiplex PCR. The sample yields more than 85,000 clones, roughly 84% seen once. Sequencing was carried out using peripheral blood. The receptors here all came from a human donor in a cohort sampled during active COVID-19.

This chain joins TRBV30 and TRBJ1-2; D gene uncertain. Per the germline V gene, CDR1 is GTSNPN and CDR2 is SVGIG (reference sequence). The length of the CDR3 is 13 residues. Trimming shortened V by 2 bases and J by 1 base, and 8 bases separated the two germline ends. The CDR3 here is CAWSRGSNYGYTF. The DNA for the CDR3 is TGTGCCTGGAGTCGAGGCAGTAACTATGGCTACACCTTC. Filled out from reference TRBV30 and TRBJ1-2, the complete variable domain reads SQTIHQWPATLVQPVGSPLSLECTVEGTSNPNLYWYRQAAGRGLQLLFYSVGIGQISSEVPQNLSASRPQDRQFILSSKKLLLSDSGFYLCAWSRGSNYGYTFGSGTRLTVV.

This sequence joins TRBV5-4 and TRBJ1-6, with 8 bases aligning to TRBD1. The germline V gene has CDR1 SGHNT and CDR2 YYREEE (reference sequence). The junction had 4 bases not matched to a gene; V was cut back by 2 bases and J by 9 bases. The CDR3 consists of 14 residues. CDR3 DNA sequence: TGTGCCAGCAGCTTTACAGGGGGTAGTTCACCCCTCCACTTT. Translation gives CASSFTGGSSPLHF.

CDR3 DNA sequence: TGTGCCAGCAGCCCTGGGGGGAGCTCCTACAATGAGCAGTTCTTC. It codes for CASSPGGSSYNEQFF. The chain couples TRBV11-3 to TRBJ2-1, with a tentative D call TRBD2 (6 bases). Trimming left V 5 bases short and J 0 bases short, with 11 bases between. The CDR3 consists of 15 residues. Per the germline V gene, CDR1 is SGHNT and CDR2 is YENEEA.

V usage is TRBV11-3 and J usage is TRBJ2-1; D perhaps matches TRBD2 (6 bases). Trimming removed 1 base from V and 9 bases from J, with 10 bases in between. The germline V gene encodes CDR1 SGHNT and CDR2 YENEEA. The CDR3 covers 13 residues. Here the CDR3 DNA reads TGTGCCAGCAGCTTAGTCGACGGGGGTGAGCAGTTCTTC. Residues: CASSLVDGGEQFF.

This clone appeared a few times. The CDR3 DNA reads as TGTGCCAGCAGTGATGATGTTGGACAGGGGGGCACAGATACGCAGTATTTT. It translates to CASSDDVGQGGTDTQYF. This chain links TRBV2 with TRBJ2-3; TRBD1 matches 10 bases. V lost 3 bases to trimming and J lost 1 base; unmatched junction nucleotides: 7. The CDR3 covers 17 residues. The germline V gene encodes CDR1 SNHLY and CDR2 FYNNEI.

This chain joins TRBV7-2 and TRBJ1-1; 9 nucleotides agree with TRBD1. The CDR3 sequence is 16 residues long. The germline CDR1 and CDR2 sequences are SGHTA and FQGNSA. Trimming at V came to 4 bases and at J to 0 bases, leaving 6 bases not matched to a gene. The CDR3 sequence: CASSSGTGIMNTEAFF. CDR3 in DNA: TGTGCCAGCAGCTCAGGGACAGGGATTATGAACACTGAAGCTTTCTTT.

J is TRBJ1-1 and V is TRBV27; the match to TRBD1 covers 9 bases. Germline V gene data show CDR1 as MNHEY and CDR2 as SMNVEV (reference sequence). The CDR3 consists of 16 residues. V gave up 0 bases and J gave up 1 base; unmatched junction bases: 3. CDR3 residues: CASSLSGTGTNTEAFF. The DNA for the CDR3 is TGTGCCAGCAGTTTATCAGGGACAGGGACGAACACTGAAGCTTTCTTT.

This clone was recorded once. The V and J genes are TRBV4-1 and TRBJ2-7; 9 nucleotides match TRBD1. This CDR3 region has 14 residues. The V and J ends lost 5 bases and 3 bases, in that order; junction bases with no gene match: 5. Germline V lookup: CDR1 MGHRA, CDR2 YSYEKL. The CDR3, as DNA: TGCGCCAGCAGCTTTCGGACAGGGGTCTACGAGCAGTACTTC. Its translation: CASSFRTGVYEQYF.

The chain links TRBV5-8 to TRBJ1-2; the match to TRBD1 covers 9 bases. With V trimmed by 2 bases and J by 6 bases, 8 bases remained unmatched. This CDR3 region has 15 residues. Germline V CDR1 and CDR2: SGHTS, YDEGEE. CDR3 residues: CASSLGDRDGDGYTF. The CDR3 nucleotides are TGTGCCAGCAGCTTAGGGGACAGGGATGGGGATGGCTACACCTTC.

This clone was detected once. The rearrangement uses TRBV2 and TRBJ2-1; TRBD2 is a possible D gene (6 bases). The germline V and J ends were trimmed by 4 bases and 4 bases, with 17 bases remaining between them. The CDR3 is 16 residues long. Germline V gene sequence: CDR1 SNHLY, CDR2 FYNNEI. The CDR3 spells CASSALRLGTYNEQFF. For the CDR3, the DNA is TGTGCCAGCAGTGCCCTAAGGCTAGGGACTTACAATGAGCAGTTCTTC. The complete variable domain, with remaining parts taken from reference TRBV2 and TRBJ2-1, reads EPEVTQTPSHQVTQMGQEVILRCVPISNHLYFYWYRQILGQKVEFLVSFYNNEISEKSEIFDDQFSVERPDGSNFTLKIRSTKLEDSAMYFCASSALRLGTYNEQFFGPGTRLTVL.

The chain couples TRBV7-2 to TRBJ2-7, with D maybe TRBD1 (6 bases). The V end was cut by 5 bases, the J end by 1 base, with 15 bases between. Germline-derived CDR1 and CDR2 are SGHTA and FQGNSA. The CDR3 has 15 amino acids. DNA of the CDR3: TGTGCCAGCAGCCTAGTGGTCAGGGGATCCTACGAGCAGTACTTC. Its translation is CASSLVVRGSYEQYF. Variable domain in full (rest from reference TRBV7-2 and TRBJ2-7): GAGVSQSPSNKVTEKGKDVELRCDPISGHTALYWYRQSLGQGLEFLIYFQGNSAPDKSGLPSDRFSAERTGGSVSTLTIQRTQQEDSAVYLCASSLVVRGSYEQYFGPGTRLTVT.

This sequence joins TRBV7-9 and TRBJ1-2; TRBD1 aligns across 8 bases. Per the germline V gene, CDR1 is SEHNR and CDR2 is FQNEAQ (reference sequence). This CDR3 comprises 15 residues. Trimming removed 5 bases from V and 8 bases from J; junction bases left unmatched: 13. CDR3 sequence (DNA): TGTGCCAGCAGCCCACCGACAGGGGATTCCTTGGGCTACACCTTC. Translation gives CASSPPTGDSLGYTF.

The gene calls are TRBV2 and TRBJ1-1; no clear D. The V gene's germline CDR1 is SNHLY and CDR2 FYNNEI. V lost 6 bases and J 4 bases, leaving 15 bases between the germline ends. This CDR3 is built from 14 residues. Here the CDR3 reads CASRGGLTTTEAFF. The CDR3 coding sequence is TGTGCCAGCAGAGGAGGCCTCACGACCACTGAAGCTTTCTTT.

The gene calls are TRBV12-3 or TRBV12-4 and TRBJ2-2; unclear D gene. Trimming removed 5 bases from V and 3 bases from J, with 7 bases in between. This CDR3 has 13 amino acids. The CDR3 protein is CASSPRYTGELFF. DNA for the CDR3: TGTGCCAGCAGTCCGCGGTACACCGGGGAGCTGTTTTTT.

V and J are TRBV9 and TRBJ2-7; the match to TRBD1 covers 7 bases. This CDR3 region has 14 residues. CDR1 is SGDLS, CDR2 YYNGEE, per germline. V gave up 5 bases and J gave up 0 bases; unmatched junction bases: 5. The CDR3 reads CASRRGPSSYEQYF. The CDR3 DNA follows: TGTGCCAGCAGGAGGGGGCCAAGCTCCTACGAGCAGTACTTC.

This chain links TRBV3-1 (or the pseudogene TRBV3-2) with TRBJ2-7, with TRBD1 matching over 7 bases. The V gene's germline CDR1 is LGHDT and CDR2 YNNKEL (reference sequence). The J segment lost 1 base and the V segment lost 0 bases, leaving 3 bases of the junction unmatched. The CDR3 loop spans 15 amino acids. The CDR3 sequence: CASSQEGTASYEQYF. The CDR3 region has the DNA TGTGCCAGCAGCCAAGAAGGGACAGCATCCTACGAGCAGTACTTC.

The V gene is TRBV30, the J gene TRBJ1-5, with a possible D match to TRBD1 (5 bases). Trimming stripped 3 bases from V and 3 bases from J, with 12 bases between. This CDR3 has 14 amino acids. CDR1 and CDR2 from the germline V gene are GTSNPN and SVGIG (reference sequence). DNA for the CDR3: TGTGCCTGGAGCAGGGAAATGAACAATCAGCCCCAGCATTTT. Translation gives CAWSREMNNQPQHF.

The CDR3: CASSYVWVGGNQPQHF. For the CDR3, the DNA is TGTGCCAGCAGTTATGTTTGGGTAGGGGGTAATCAGCCCCAGCATTTT. The chain joins TRBV6-2 or TRBV6-3 to TRBJ1-5, with D perhaps TRBD1 (6 bases). The CDR3 runs 16 residues. The germline V and J ends were trimmed by 3 bases and 4 bases, with 16 bases remaining between them. Germline values: CDR1 MNHEY, CDR2 SVGEGT.

This chain links TRBV28 with TRBJ1-1, with D perhaps TRBD1 (5 bases). Germline-derived CDR1 and CDR2 are MDHEN and SYDVKM. The CDR3 runs 14 residues. The V end lost 2 bases, the J end lost 5 bases, and 12 bases lay between the germline ends. CDR3 sequence: CASSLPGAETEAFF. The CDR3 coding sequence is TGTGCCAGCAGTTTACCTGGGGCGGAGACTGAAGCTTTCTTT. Full variable domain (remainder filled in from reference TRBV28 and TRBJ1-1): DVKVTQSSRYLVKRTGEKVFLECVQDMDHENMFWYRQDPGLGLRLIYFSYDVKMKEKGDIPEGYSVSREKKERFSLILESASTNQTSMYLCASSLPGAETEAFFGQGTRLTVV.

The V gene is TRBV7-2, the J gene TRBJ1-4, with D hard to call. Germline V gene data show CDR1 as SGHTA and CDR2 as FQGNSA. The ends were cut back, 3 bases at V and 4 bases at J, with 6 bases in the middle. This CDR3 is built from 13 residues. This chain's CDR3 is CASSLANNEKLFF. The CDR3 coding sequence is TGTGCCAGCAGCTTGGCAAATAATGAAAAACTGTTTTTT.

The chain employs TRBV29-1 and TRBJ2-2; 10 bases match TRBD1. This CDR3 contains 13 residues. The germline V gene encodes CDR1 SQVTM and CDR2 ANQGSEA. V was pared by 4 bases and J by 6 bases, with 2 bases of the junction left unmatched. CDR3 region: CSVGQGAAGELFF. DNA of the CDR3: TGCAGCGTTGGACAGGGGGCGGCCGGGGAGCTGTTTTTT.

V is TRBV7-2 and J is TRBJ2-7, with D uncertain. The V gene lost 5 bases and the J gene lost 9 bases, with 20 bases spanning the gap. CDR1 is SGHTA and CDR2 is FQGNSA in the germline V gene. This CDR3 is built from 14 residues. CDR3: CASSPTSEERSQYF. The CDR3 DNA sequence: TGTGCCAGCAGCCCTACGTCGGAAGAGCGTTCGCAGTACTTC. Full variable domain (outside the CDR3, taken from reference TRBV7-2 and TRBJ2-7): GAGVSQSPSNKVTEKGKDVELRCDPISGHTALYWYRQSLGQGLEFLIYFQGNSAPDKSGLPSDRFSAERTGGSVSTLTIQRTQQEDSAVYLCASSPTSEERSQYFGPGTRLTVT.

The chain is built from TRBV5-1 and TRBJ2-7; D not resolved. The CDR3 has 14 amino acids. With 0 bases removed from V and 6 bases from J, the gap between germline ends came to 13 bases. The germline gives CDR1 SGHRS, CDR2 YFSETQ. The CDR3, as DNA: TGCGCCAGCAGCTTGGGAGCTGAGAGGAGCGAGCAGTACTTC. It translates to CASSLGAERSEQYF.

The chain links TRBV5-1 to TRBJ2-5, with 8 nucleotides matching TRBD2. V shed 0 bases and J 2 bases; nucleotides not matched to a gene: 6. Germline-derived CDR1 and CDR2 are SGHRS and YFSETQ. This CDR3 is 16 amino acids long. CDR3 sequence reads: CASSLGPLAVQETQYF. Here the CDR3 DNA reads TGCGCCAGCAGCTTGGGGCCACTAGCGGTTCAAGAGACCCAGTACTTC.

This rearrangement joins TRBV7-9 to TRBJ2-7; perhaps TRBD1 as D (6 bases). The CDR3 is 12 amino acids. V lost 5 bases to trimming and J lost 6 bases, with 11 bases between them. CDR1 and CDR2 from the germline V gene are SEHNR and FQNEAQ (reference sequence). The CDR3, as DNA: TGTGCCAGCAGCCCCACAGGGATCGAGCAGTACTTC. It specifies CASSPTGIEQYF.

This sequence joins TRBV11-2 and TRBJ2-5, with 8 bases identical to TRBD2. Germline trimming cut 3 bases from V and 3 bases from J; bases unmatched to any gene: 6. Germline CDR1 is SGHAT and CDR2 is FQNNGV. The CDR3 contains 15 residues. CDR3 bases: TGTGCCAGCAGCTTTCTATTAGCGGGGAAAGAGACCCAGTACTTC. This sequence encodes CASSFLLAGKETQYF.

The V gene is TRBV24-1, the J gene TRBJ1-2; 9 nucleotides line up with TRBD1. Germline CDR1 KGHDR, CDR2 SFDVKD. Germline trimming cut 5 bases from V and 4 bases from J; bases unmatched to any gene: 19. This CDR3 comprises 19 residues. The CDR3, as DNA: TGTGCCACCAGTGGCCCCCGCCGGACAGGGGTCCCGGACCCCTATGGCTACACCTTC. The encoded protein is CATSGPRRTGVPDPYGYTF.

V gene TRBV6-6 combines with J gene TRBJ2-7; possibly TRBD2 for D (5 bases). Trimming left V 3 bases short and J 7 bases short, with 16 bases between. Germline V gene lookup returns CDR1 MNHNY and CDR2 SVGAGI (reference sequence). This CDR3 has 14 amino acids. CDR3 region: CASSYGGRLLEQYF. CDR3 nucleotide sequence: TGTGCCAGCAGTTATGGCGGGCGCCTACTTGAGCAGTACTTC.

With respect to this clone: Relative to the germline gene, one junction end is altered; a read error may explain this. The same CDR3 also results from other DNA sequences found in this sample. The chain is built from TRBV7-2 and TRBJ2-1; 13 bases map to TRBD2. The CDR3 has 17 residues. Germline V gives CDR1 SGHTA, CDR2 FQGNSA. As DNA, the CDR3 is TGCGCCAGCAGCTTACGACTAGCGGGAGGCCACTACAATGAGCAGTTCTTC. This encodes CASSLRLAGGHYNEQFF. Full variable domain (rest looked up from reference TRBV7-2 and TRBJ2-1): GAGVSQSPSNKVTEKGKDVELRCDPISGHTALYWYRQSLGQGLEFLIYFQGNSAPDKSGLPSDRFSAERTGGSVSTLTIQRTQQEDSAVYLCASSLRLAGGHYNEQFFGPGTRLTVL.

The chain employs TRBV19 and TRBJ2-7; TRBD1 matches at 8 bases. The ends lost 3 bases at V and 2 bases at J; junction bases unmatched: 3. Germline V gene lookup returns CDR1 LNHDA and CDR2 SQIVND (reference sequence). This CDR3 region has 14 residues. The CDR3 loop reads CASSMTGEPYEQYF. The CDR3 nucleotides read TGTGCCAGTAGTATGACAGGGGAACCCTACGAGCAGTACTTC.

The genes are TRBV24-1 and TRBJ2-2, with 11 bases that match TRBD1. V was pared by 7 bases and J by 6 bases, with 6 bases of the junction left unmatched. Germline V gives CDR1 KGHDR, CDR2 SFDVKD. This CDR3 contains 15 residues. The CDR3 loop is CATSPGQGASGELFF. In nucleotides, the CDR3 is TGTGCCACCAGCCCAGGACAGGGGGCGTCCGGGGAGCTGTTTTTT.

This clone was detected once. The gene calls are TRBV5-1 and TRBJ1-1, with 7 bases lining up with TRBD1. V lost 3 bases to trimming and J lost 5 bases; unmatched junction nucleotides: 7. CDR3 length equals 14 residues. CDR1 is SGHRS, CDR2 YFSETQ, per germline. CDR3 region: CASSSTGRRTEAFF. CDR3 DNA sequence: TGCGCCAGCAGCTCGACAGGGAGGAGGACTGAAGCTTTCTTT.